These 5 T cell receptor beta chains were all obtained from the same sample, sequenced in a study of technical replicates of blood from a handful of donors. Assay: immunoSEQ multiplex PCR; the TCRdb copy retains only in-frame clones and omits some. The repertoire has 60,000 to 90,000 clones, approximately 96% of them found once; the top ten carry around 0.22%. Sequenced input: T cells isolated from PBMCs. All receptors come from a human donor in good health.

V is TRBV11-1 and J is TRBJ1-1, with D perhaps matching TRBD1 (6 bases). Trimming stripped 5 bases from V and 6 bases from J, with 13 bases between. The CDR3 has 13 residues. Looked up from germline, CDR1 is SGHAT and CDR2 is FQDESV (reference sequence). CDR3 DNA sequence: TGTGCCAGCAGCCCTACGACAGGACCTGAAGCTTTCTTT. As protein: CASSPTTGPEAFF.

CDR3 sequence reads: CASSMRYLSSSTDTQYF. CDR3 nucleotides: TGTGCCAGTAGTATGCGCTACCTCTCGTCTAGCACAGATACGCAGTATTTT. The V call is TRBV19, the J call TRBJ2-3; D unresolved. CDR3 size: 17 residues. Germline V gives CDR1 LNHDA, CDR2 SQIVND (reference sequence). V gave up 3 bases and J gave up 0 bases, with 16 bases separating them.

The V call is TRBV2, the J call TRBJ2-2; TRBD1 might be the D (5 bases). The germline V gene has CDR1 SNHLY and CDR2 FYNNEI. Trimming stripped 4 bases from V and 3 bases from J, with 12 bases between. The CDR3 spans 15 residues. The CDR3 DNA is TGTGCCAGCAGTGTCGGCAGGGTGGACACCGGGGAGCTGTTTTTT. It is translated as CASSVGRVDTGELFF.

The rearrangement uses TRBV2 and TRBJ1-1; the match to TRBD1 covers 9 bases. Germline V gene data show CDR1 as SNHLY and CDR2 as FYNNEI. Germline trimming cut 6 bases from V and 0 bases from J; bases unmatched to any gene: 5. The CDR3 is 15 amino acids. CDR3 region: CASSGGQGMNTEAFF. The CDR3 DNA reads TGTGCCAGCAGCGGGGGACAGGGAATGAACACTGAAGCTTTCTTT.

The V and J genes are TRBV13 and TRBJ2-7; a weak D match, TRBD2 (6 bases). CDR3 length: 16 amino acids. Trimming stripped 5 bases from V and 1 base from J, with 18 bases between. Germline CDR1 PRHDT, CDR2 FYEKMQ (reference sequence). The DNA of the CDR3 is TGTGCCAGCAGCACGGGAGACAGTGGAGGGTCCTACGAGCAGTACTTC. It codes for CASSTGDSGGSYEQYF.